Each of the 13 T cell receptor beta chains below was sequenced from the same sample in a study of CD8+ T cells in alopecia areata. RNA was isolated and reverse transcribed to cDNA, the sequencing template. The repertoire was sequenced with immunoSEQ multiplex PCR; TCRdb's copy has only in-frame clones and lacks some. The top ten clones hold around 15% of a sample with 150,000 to 200,000 clones, just under 60% of them seen once. This specimen was CD4+ T cells sorted from blood, taken at week 0. The receptors shown here come from a human donor with alopecia areata.

This clone turned up a few times. This chain connects TRBV29-1 to TRBJ2-7; D gene unclear. V was cut by 0 bases and J by 2 bases, with 5 bases left in between. Germline V gene data show CDR1 as SQVTM and CDR2 as ANQGSEA. The CDR3 is 12 amino acids. The CDR3 DNA reads TGCAGCGTTGAAGACAGTACCTACGAGCAGTACTTC. Its translation is CSVEDSTYEQYF.

The chain joins TRBV7-9 to TRBJ2-7, with D perhaps matching TRBD2 (5 bases). The CDR3 is made up of 12 amino acids. V lost 5 bases and J 4 bases, leaving 9 bases between the germline ends. Per the germline V gene, CDR1 is SEHNR and CDR2 is FQNEAQ (reference sequence). CDR3 DNA sequence: TGTGCCAGCAGCCGGGAAGGGTACGAGCAGTACTTC. Its translation: CASSREGYEQYF.

The chain has TRBV5-1 and TRBJ2-5; 10 bases are shared with TRBD2. Germline assignment: CDR1 SGHRS and CDR2 YFSETQ. This CDR3 is built from 14 residues. Unmatched junction bases numbered 0, after V lost 3 bases and J lost 1 base. CDR3 residues: CASSWTSGQETQYF. The CDR3 DNA reads TGCGCCAGCAGCTGGACTAGCGGCCAAGAGACCCAGTACTTC.

The chain has TRBV4-1 and TRBJ1-5, with a possible D match to TRBD1 (5 bases). The CDR3 has 15 residues. Trimming took 6 bases from V and 7 from J, leaving 19 bases between them. Germline V gives CDR1 MGHRA, CDR2 YSYEKL. The CDR3 loop is CASRNWGRPGQPQHF. The CDR3 coding sequence is TGCGCCAGCAGGAATTGGGGACGGCCTGGACAGCCCCAGCATTTT.

The V and J genes are TRBV6-5 and TRBJ2-3; D uncertain. This CDR3 contains 15 residues. The V end was cut by 2 bases, the J end by 0 bases, with 9 bases between. Germline assignment: CDR1 MNHEY and CDR2 SVGAGI. The CDR3 DNA reads as TGTGCCAGCAGTTACCGCGGAATGAGCACAGATACGCAGTATTTT. It codes for CASSYRGMSTDTQYF.

This clone was detected a few times. J is TRBJ2-2 and V is TRBV30, with D uncertain. Deletions cut 4 bases from V and 0 bases from J, with 6 bases between. In germline, CDR1 is GTSNPN, CDR2 SVGIG (reference sequence). The CDR3 is made up of 13 amino acids. For the CDR3, the DNA is TGTGCCTGGACTAGTTCGAACACCGGGGAGCTGTTTTTT. This sequence encodes CAWTSSNTGELFF.

V is TRBV7-8 and J is TRBJ2-7; 9 nucleotides agree with TRBD1. CDR1 and CDR2 (germline): SGHVS, FQNEAQ. This CDR3 is 14 amino acids long. V trimming: 5 bases; J trimming: 6 bases; junction bases outside the gene matches: 8. In DNA, the CDR3 is TGTGCCAGCAGCCCGATAGACAGGGGGATCGAGCAGTACTTC. Its protein product is CASSPIDRGIEQYF.

J is TRBJ1-1 and V is TRBV4-2; D is ambiguous. Germline V gene sequence: CDR1 LGHNA, CDR2 YNFKEQ. There are 13 residues in the CDR3. The V end lost 0 bases, the J end lost 11 bases, and 13 bases lay between the germline ends. CDR3 DNA: TGTGCCAGCAGCCAAGATCAGGCGCTCTCGGCTTTCTTT. The encoded protein is CASSQDQALSAFF.

This clone was detected a few times. Here the CDR3 reads CASSLQGNTEAFF. The CDR3 nucleotides read TGTGCCAGCAGCTTACAGGGGAACACTGAAGCTTTCTTT. V and J are TRBV7-6 and TRBJ1-1; D might be TRBD1 (5 bases). Germline values: CDR1 SGHVS, CDR2 FNYEAQ. V was shortened by 2 bases and J by 1 base, with 5 bases between the two germline ends. The CDR3 consists of 13 residues.

This clone has a handful of counts. This sequence joins TRBV11-2 and TRBJ1-4; no clear D. Trimming removed 1 base at V and 0 bases at J, with 9 bases between. Germline values: CDR1 SGHAT, CDR2 FQNNGV. The CDR3 contains 16 residues. CDR3 DNA: TGTGCCAGCAGCTTAGTGTCTGGAACAACTAATGAAAAACTGTTTTTT. It codes for CASSLVSGTTNEKLFF.

The chain links TRBV2 to TRBJ2-5; TRBD1 might be the D (6 bases). The CDR3 is 15 residues long. Looked up from germline, CDR1 is SNHLY and CDR2 is FYNNEI. Between the trimmed V and J ends, which lost 6 bases and 1 base, there was a span of 15 bases. The DNA for the CDR3 is TGTGCCAGCAGAGGGGGACGATCCGTCCAAGAGACCCAGTACTTC. Amino acids: CASRGGRSVQETQYF.

The J gene is TRBJ2-1, the V gene TRBV5-1; TRBD2 is a possible D gene (6 bases). The V gene's germline CDR1 is SGHRS and CDR2 YFSETQ. Trimming cost V 7 bases and J 6 bases, with 17 bases left between them. CDR3 size: 14 residues. CDR3 nucleotide sequence: TGCGCCAGCCGGGGCGGGGTGAGGGTCAATGAGCAGTTCTTC. Its translation is CASRGGVRVNEQFF.

The chain links TRBV4-2 to TRBJ2-3, with D hard to call. V shed 1 base and J shed 6 bases, with 14 bases lying between them. Germline V gives CDR1 LGHNA, CDR2 YNFKEQ. The CDR3 is made up of 15 amino acids. CDR3 coding DNA: TGTGCCAGCAGCCAAGGTTTTAGCCCCTGGGATACGCAGTATTTT. It codes for CASSQGFSPWDTQYF.